This TCR beta chain derives from a study of blood T cell repertoires in COVID-19. Study context: Spain, Italy and the United States supplied samples that represented acute and convalescent COVID-19. T cells, B-cell-depleted T cells, or PBMCs provided the cDNA or gDNA that served as material.

Patients of the Seattle cohort, enrolled during active infection, were followed longitudinally. In the authors' workflow: For nucleated cells, counts were estimated from reference gene primer amplification. Assay: immunoSEQ multiplex PCR; the TCRdb copy retains only in-frame clones and omits some. V, J and clone size are those of that table, while D and trimming were read from the DNA. Of hundreds of thousands of clones listed, 83% were seen once; the top ten hold over 0.95%. The TCR originated in a woman aged 30 to 39 with COVID-19, enrolled during active disease. The source material was peripheral blood.

The CDR3 nucleotides read TGTGCCAGCACCCCCGGGACAGGACAGTACTTC. As protein: CASTPGTGQYF. The V call is TRBV2, the J call TRBJ2-4, with 8 bases identical to TRBD1. The V segment lost 7 bases and the J segment 13 bases; nucleotides outside the gene matches: 6. The CDR3 consists of 11 residues. CDR1 is SNHLY, CDR2 FYNNEI, per germline.